The following is a T cell receptor (beta chain) sequence with its context. The repertoire was sequenced with immunoSEQ multiplex PCR; TCRdb's copy has only in-frame clones and lacks some. This table holds about 28,000 clones, just over 90% found once. This sample was taken from a study of OX40 agonist ivuxolimab in advanced cancers. Germline V gives CDR1 SEHNR, CDR2 FQNEAQ (reference sequence). Trimming cost V 0 bases and J 1 base, with 0 bases left between them. The CDR3 contains 12 residues. V is TRBV7-9 and J is TRBJ2-5; no definite D call. The specimen comprised CD4+ or CD8+ T cells sorted from blood, sampled in a trial of the OX40 agonist ivuxolimab. The source is an adult with an advanced solid tumor such as melanoma, head and neck, liver or kidney cancer. The CDR3 reads CASSLAQETQYF. CDR3 coding DNA: TGTGCCAGCAGCTTAGCCCAAGAGACCCAGTACTTC.